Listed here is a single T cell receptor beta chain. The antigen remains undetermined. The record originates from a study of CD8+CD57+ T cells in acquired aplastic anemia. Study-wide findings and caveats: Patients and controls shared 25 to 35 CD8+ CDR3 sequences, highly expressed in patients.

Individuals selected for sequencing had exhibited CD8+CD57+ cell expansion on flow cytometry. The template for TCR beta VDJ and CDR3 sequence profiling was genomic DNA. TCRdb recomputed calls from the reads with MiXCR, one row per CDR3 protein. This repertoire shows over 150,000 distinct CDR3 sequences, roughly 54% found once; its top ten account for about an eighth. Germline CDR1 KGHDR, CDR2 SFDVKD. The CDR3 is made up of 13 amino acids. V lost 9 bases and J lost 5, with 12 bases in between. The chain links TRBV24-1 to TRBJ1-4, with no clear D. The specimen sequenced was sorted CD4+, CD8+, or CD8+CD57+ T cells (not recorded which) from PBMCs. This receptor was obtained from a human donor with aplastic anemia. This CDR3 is CATGSAVNEKLFF. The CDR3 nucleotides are TGTGCCACCGGGTCGGCAGTAAATGAAAAACTGTTTTTT.